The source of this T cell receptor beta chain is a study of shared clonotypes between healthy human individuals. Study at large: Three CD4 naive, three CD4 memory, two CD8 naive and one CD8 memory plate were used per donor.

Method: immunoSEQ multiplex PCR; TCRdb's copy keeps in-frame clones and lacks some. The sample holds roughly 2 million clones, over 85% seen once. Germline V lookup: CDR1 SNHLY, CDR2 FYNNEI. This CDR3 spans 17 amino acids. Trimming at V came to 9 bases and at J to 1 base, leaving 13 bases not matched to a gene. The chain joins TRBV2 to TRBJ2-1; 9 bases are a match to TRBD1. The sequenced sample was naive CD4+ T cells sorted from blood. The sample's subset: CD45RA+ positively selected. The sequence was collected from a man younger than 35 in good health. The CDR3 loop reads CARTRDREVGSYNEQFF. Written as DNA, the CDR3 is TGTGCCAGGACCCGGGACAGGGAGGTTGGGTCCTACAATGAGCAGTTCTTC.